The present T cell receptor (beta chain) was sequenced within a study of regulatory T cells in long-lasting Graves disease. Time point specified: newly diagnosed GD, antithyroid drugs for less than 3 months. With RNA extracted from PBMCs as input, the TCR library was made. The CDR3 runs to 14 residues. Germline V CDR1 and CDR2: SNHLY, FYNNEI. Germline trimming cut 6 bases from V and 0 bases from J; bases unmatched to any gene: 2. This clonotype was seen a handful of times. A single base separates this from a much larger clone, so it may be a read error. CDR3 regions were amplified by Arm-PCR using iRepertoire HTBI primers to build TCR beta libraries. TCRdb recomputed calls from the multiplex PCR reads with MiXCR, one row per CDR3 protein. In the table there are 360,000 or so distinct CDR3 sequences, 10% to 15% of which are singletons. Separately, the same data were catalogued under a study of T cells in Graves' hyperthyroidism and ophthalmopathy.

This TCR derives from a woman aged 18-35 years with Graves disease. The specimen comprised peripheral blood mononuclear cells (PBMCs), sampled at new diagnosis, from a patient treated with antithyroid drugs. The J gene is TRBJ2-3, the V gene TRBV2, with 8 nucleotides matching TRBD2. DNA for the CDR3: TGTGCCAGCAGGGCTAGCGGGAGCACAGATACGCAGTATTTT. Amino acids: CASRASGSTDTQYF. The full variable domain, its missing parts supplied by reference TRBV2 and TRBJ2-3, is EPEVTQTPSHQVTQMGQEVILRCVPISNHLYFYWYRQILGQKVEFLVSFYNNEISEKSEIFDDQFSVERPDGSNFTLKIRSTKLEDSAMYFCASRASGSTDTQYFGPGTRLTVL.